A single sample is the source of the 10 T cell receptor beta chains below, sequenced in a study of cytomegalovirus exposure and HLA in healthy donors. Both 60 Vbeta primers and 13 Jbeta primers went into the PCR. Libraries were prepared by immunoSEQ multiplex PCR; TCRdb keeps only in-frame clonotypes and omits some of them. The sample totals fewer than 100,000 clones; its top ten clones hold approximately 1.5%. Sequencing was carried out using PBMCs. Every receptor here comes from a woman aged 60 to 75 in good health and CMV-seronegative.

The gene calls are TRBV7-2 and TRBJ2-7, with D possibly matching TRBD2 (6 bases). Germline-derived CDR1 and CDR2 are SGHTA and FQGNSA. The CDR3 runs 13 residues. V lost 5 bases, J lost 7 bases, and 15 bases lay in between. Written as DNA, the CDR3 is TGTGCCAGCAGCCCGCCCGGGACTCGAGAGCAGTACTTC. This codes for CASSPPGTREQYF.

The chain couples TRBV7-2 to TRBJ2-3, with 8 nucleotides matching TRBD1. The CDR3 consists of 14 residues. Trimming at V came to 5 bases and at J to 5 bases, leaving 6 bases not matched to a gene. Germline V gives CDR1 SGHTA, CDR2 FQGNSA. CDR3 in DNA: TGTGCCAGCAGCCCACGACAGGGGAGAGATACGCAGTATTTT. Translated: CASSPRQGRDTQYF.

V and J are TRBV30 and TRBJ2-5; D is ambiguous. The CDR3 is 14 residues long. V lost 2 bases and J 1 base, leaving 11 bases between the germline ends. Germline V gene sequence: CDR1 GTSNPN, CDR2 SVGIG (reference sequence). The CDR3 loop is CAWSSSRFQETQYF. The CDR3 bases are TGTGCCTGGAGTTCCTCCAGGTTCCAAGAGACCCAGTACTTC.

The chain carries TRBV2 and TRBJ2-3; weak D call: TRBD1 (6 bases). Germline V CDR1 and CDR2: SNHLY, FYNNEI. The CDR3 contains 14 residues. V gave up 2 bases and J gave up 14 bases, with 20 bases separating them. CDR3 nucleotides: TGTGCCAGCAGTGAAAATGGTGGACAGTCCCCCTTGTATTTT. This translates into CASSENGGQSPLYF.

The chain couples TRBV28 to TRBJ2-3; 8 positions agree with TRBD2. Trimming removed 1 base from V and 1 base from J; junction bases left unmatched: 1. Germline V gene sequence: CDR1 MDHEN, CDR2 SYDVKM. The CDR3 is made up of 15 amino acids. The CDR3 spells CASSLLLAGTDTQYF. The CDR3 coding sequence is TGTGCCAGCAGTTTATTACTAGCGGGCACAGATACGCAGTATTTT. The full variable domain, in which reference TRBV28 and TRBJ2-3 provide the parts outside the CDR3, is DVKVTQSSRYLVKRTGEKVFLECVQDMDHENMFWYRQDPGLGLRLIYFSYDVKMKEKGDIPEGYSVSREKKERFSLILESASTNQTSMYLCASSLLLAGTDTQYFGPGTRLTVL.

This chain joins TRBV29-1 and TRBJ2-5; D possibly corresponds to TRBD1 (6 bases). Trimming stripped 7 bases from V and 0 bases from J, with 12 bases between. Germline assignment: CDR1 SQVTM and CDR2 ANQGSEA. The CDR3 runs 13 residues. The CDR3 here is CSGADRHQETQYF. The CDR3 coding sequence is TGCAGCGGGGCTGACAGGCACCAAGAGACCCAGTACTTC.

This chain uses TRBV28 with TRBJ1-5; D perhaps matches TRBD1 (6 bases). The CDR3 has 14 amino acids. CDR1 is MDHEN, CDR2 SYDVKM, per germline. Trimming removed 5 bases at V and 3 bases at J, with 11 bases between. CDR3 bases: TGTGCCAGCAGTCGGACAGATTTCAATCAGCCCCAGCATTTT. Translation: CASSRTDFNQPQHF.

The chain joins TRBV28 to TRBJ1-2, with TRBD1 as a possible D gene (6 bases). V lost 6 bases and J lost 8, with 13 bases in between. The CDR3 totals 12 residues. Looked up from germline, CDR1 is MDHEN and CDR2 is SYDVKM. The CDR3 DNA follows: TGTGCCAGCAGACTACAGGGAGGGGGCTACACCTTC. This sequence encodes CASRLQGGGYTF.

CDR3 residues: CASSSSHRGAFF. As DNA, the CDR3 is TGTGCCAGCAGTTCAAGCCACAGGGGAGCTTTCTTT. The V call is TRBV7-8, the J call TRBJ1-1, with TRBD1 matching over 7 bases. This CDR3 has 12 amino acids. Germline V gene data show CDR1 as SGHVS and CDR2 as FQNEAQ. V shed 6 bases and J 10 bases; nucleotides not matched to a gene: 8.

The chain recombines TRBV7-6 with TRBJ2-2; the match to TRBD1 covers 7 bases. The CDR3 loop spans 16 amino acids. From germline, CDR1 is SGHVS and CDR2 FNYEAQ. Trimming at V came to 4 bases and at J to 4 bases, leaving 9 bases not matched to a gene. Written as DNA, the CDR3 is TGTGCCAGCAGCTCTAGTAGGGGACAGCGCACCGGGGAGCTGTTTTTT. As protein: CASSSSRGQRTGELFF.